This TCR beta chain came from a study of blood T cell repertoires in COVID-19. A few counts support this clone. Sequencing used immunoSEQ multiplex PCR; TCRdb keeps in-frame clones, though not all of them. The table records just under 150,000 clones, 80% to 90% of them present only once. The CDR3 totals 16 residues. The J segment lost 4 bases and the V segment lost 1 base, leaving 9 bases of the junction unmatched. Germline V gene sequence: CDR1 KGHSH, CDR2 LQKENI. Sequencing was performed on peripheral blood. This sequence was found in a man aged 50 to 59 who had recovered from COVID-19. The rearrangement joins TRBV18 to TRBJ1-2, with TRBD1 matching 7 bases. The CDR3: CASSPQEGQKIYGYTF. CDR3 DNA: TGTGCCAGCTCACCACAAGAGGGACAGAAGATCTATGGCTACACCTTC.